This TCR beta chain comes out of a study of blood T cells in healthy people across ages. With a J-beta primer mix and a sample-barcoded 5' primer, a second PCR ran roughly 7 to 11 cycles. TCRdb used MiXCR to reprocess the 5' RACE reads, holding one entry per CDR3 protein. Counted here are just over 1 million distinct CDR3 sequences, 40% to 50% occurring once; the ten biggest clones make up approximately 20%. Germline V gene lookup returns CDR1 MNHEY and CDR2 SVGAGI. V gave up 6 bases and J gave up 0 bases, with 13 bases separating them. The CDR3 covers 15 residues. V and J are TRBV6-5 and TRBJ2-3, with D possibly being TRBD2 (5 bases). Sequenced material: blood. The TCR was taken from a woman between 55 and 75 years old in good health. This CDR3 reads CASSRRGESTDTQYF. In DNA form, the CDR3 reads TGTGCCAGCAGCAGACGGGGAGAAAGCACAGATACGCAGTATTTT.